These 20 T cell receptor beta chains came from one sample sequenced in a study of OX40 agonist ivuxolimab in advanced cancers. Clones were sequenced by immunoSEQ multiplex PCR, and TCRdb holds only the in-frame ones, with some missing. The sample lists just over 60,000 clones; roughly 87% were seen once. This specimen was CD4+ or CD8+ T cells sorted from blood, taken in a trial of the OX40 agonist ivuxolimab. The receptors originated from an adult with an advanced solid tumor such as melanoma, head and neck, liver or kidney cancer.

V gene TRBV2 combines with J gene TRBJ2-5; D gene unclear. The CDR3 covers 13 residues. The germline gives CDR1 SNHLY, CDR2 FYNNEI. Deletions cut 0 bases from V and 5 bases from J, with 7 bases between. The DNA for the CDR3 is TGTGCCAGCAGTGAAGCCGGGTGGGAGACCCAGTACTTC. The encoded protein is CASSEAGWETQYF.

The genes are TRBV6-6 and TRBJ2-3, with D tentatively TRBD1 (6 bases). The ends were cut back, 4 bases at V and 2 bases at J, with 10 bases in the middle. Germline V gives CDR1 MNHNY, CDR2 SVGAGI (reference sequence). The length of the CDR3 is 14 residues. The CDR3 spells CASSSRDITDTQYF. The DNA of the CDR3 is TGTGCCAGCAGTTCCCGGGACATCACAGATACGCAGTATTTT.

This chain links TRBV2 with TRBJ2-5, with no clear D. The V gene's germline CDR1 is SNHLY and CDR2 FYNNEI. The germline V and J ends were trimmed by 4 bases and 1 base, with 13 bases remaining between them. The CDR3 is 15 residues long. The CDR3 here is CASSVFFGAQETQYF. The CDR3 DNA is TGTGCCAGCAGTGTCTTTTTTGGCGCCCAAGAGACCCAGTACTTC.

The rearrangement joins TRBV30 to TRBJ1-5, with unresolved D. Between the trimmed V and J ends, which lost 3 bases and 6 bases, there was a span of 15 bases. The CDR3 has 14 amino acids. CDR1 and CDR2 from the germline V gene are GTSNPN and SVGIG (reference sequence). Here the CDR3 reads CAWRDSGRIQPQHF. In DNA, the CDR3 is TGTGCCTGGAGGGATTCTGGCCGGATTCAGCCCCAGCATTTT.

The chain uses TRBV4-1 and TRBJ1-4; D may be TRBD1 (5 bases). V shed 0 bases and J shed 8 bases, with 16 bases lying between them. Germline values: CDR1 MGHRA, CDR2 YSYEKL. This CDR3 has 16 amino acids. Here the CDR3 DNA reads TGCGCCAGCAGCCAAGATTACGGGGGGTTAAGGGAAAAACTGTTTTTT. It is translated as CASSQDYGGLREKLFF.

The gene calls are TRBV5-1 and TRBJ1-2; 12 nucleotides align to TRBD1. The CDR3 is 16 residues long. J gave up 7 bases and V 1 base, and 8 bases lay outside the gene matches. CDR1 SGHRS and CDR2 YFSETQ come from the germline V gene. The CDR3 protein is CASSLLGGQGASGYTF. The CDR3 coding sequence is TGCGCCAGCAGCTTGCTTGGGGGACAGGGGGCTTCTGGCTACACCTTC.

This chain uses TRBV28 with TRBJ2-7, with D unresolved. The CDR3 totals 12 residues. The ends were cut back, 4 bases at V and 1 base at J, with 5 bases in the middle. Germline-derived CDR1 and CDR2 are MDHEN and SYDVKM. CDR3 amino acids: CASSSGSYEQYF. As DNA, the CDR3 is TGTGCCAGCAGTTCCGGGTCCTACGAGCAGTACTTC.

This clone was seen only a few times. V and J are TRBV18 and TRBJ1-5; possibly TRBD1 for D (5 bases). The CDR3 is made up of 16 amino acids. Germline V CDR1 and CDR2: KGHSH, LQKENI. V was clipped by 3 bases and J by 2 bases, with 14 bases between them. In DNA form, the CDR3 reads TGTGCCAGCTCACCTGAGGACACCGGCGGCAATCAGCCCCAGCATTTT. Translating gives CASSPEDTGGNQPQHF.

The V call is TRBV5-4, the J call TRBJ2-1; D gene uncertain. Looked up from germline, CDR1 is SGHNT and CDR2 is YYREEE (reference sequence). V lost 1 base and J lost 6, with 14 bases in between. The length of the CDR3 is 15 residues. In DNA form, the CDR3 reads TGTGCCAGCAGCTTGATCGGCGACTCCGGCAATGAGCAGTTCTTC. The encoded protein is CASSLIGDSGNEQFF.

The CDR3, as DNA: TGTGCCAGCACCAAGGGGTGGGGCAATCAGCCCCAGCATTTT. It codes for CASTKGWGNQPQHF. The chain combines TRBV10-3 with TRBJ1-5, with D possibly matching TRBD1 (5 bases). This CDR3 has 14 residues. V was pared by 10 bases and J by 2 bases, with 15 bases between. Germline loops: CDR1 ENHRY, CDR2 SYGVKD.

This clone was detected once. This rearrangement joins TRBV13 to TRBJ1-4; 8 bases agree with TRBD1. The CDR3 consists of 16 residues. Trimming took 5 bases from V and 4 from J; bases not matched to a gene: 9. Germline values: CDR1 PRHDT, CDR2 FYEKMQ (reference sequence). The CDR3 region is CASSASDRGRNEKLFF. The CDR3 nucleotides are TGTGCCAGCAGCGCAAGCGACAGGGGCCGTAATGAAAAACTGTTTTTT. Filled out from reference TRBV13 and TRBJ1-4, the complete variable domain reads AAGVIQSPRHLIKEKRETATLKCYPIPRHDTVYWYQQGPGQDPQFLISFYEKMQSDKGSIPDRFSAQQFSDYHSELNMSSLELGDSALYFCASSASDRGRNEKLFFGSGTQLSVL.

The chain employs TRBV18 and TRBJ1-1, with D unresolved. Per the germline V gene, CDR1 is KGHSH and CDR2 is LQKENI. Trimming left V 2 bases short and J 0 bases short, with 16 bases between. The CDR3 length is 17 residues. The CDR3 region is CASSPTELRSMNTEAFF. The CDR3 bases are TGTGCCAGCTCACCAACAGAGCTCAGGTCCATGAACACTGAAGCTTTCTTT. The whole variable domain, filled in from reference TRBV18 and TRBJ1-1, reads NAGVMQNPRHLVRRRGQEARLRCSPMKGHSHVYWYRQLPEEGLKFMVYLQKENIIDESGMPKERFSAEFPKEGPSILRIQQVVRGDSAAYFCASSPTELRSMNTEAFFGQGTRLTVV.

The chain employs TRBV19 and TRBJ1-4, with 7 bases aligning to TRBD1. Germline CDR1 reads LNHDA; CDR2 reads SQIVND (reference sequence). This CDR3 region has 15 residues. V gave up 7 bases and J gave up 5 bases; unmatched junction bases: 10. In DNA, the CDR3 is TGTGCCAGTAACCAGTGGGGACAGACAAATGAAAAACTGTTTTTT. It codes for CASNQWGQTNEKLFF. Supplemented by reference TRBV19 and TRBJ1-4, the full variable domain reads DGGITQSPKYLFRKEGQNVTLSCEQNLNHDAMYWYRQDPGQGLRLIYYSQIVNDFQKGDIAEGYSVSREKKESFPLTVTSAQKNPTAFYLCASNQWGQTNEKLFFGSGTQLSVL.

Regarding this clone: Other DNA sequences in this sample translate to the same CDR3. The rearrangement joins TRBV30 to TRBJ2-5; a possible D gene is TRBD2 (5 bases). This CDR3 is 15 amino acids long. From germline, CDR1 is GTSNPN and CDR2 SVGIG (reference sequence). Trimming left V 4 bases short and J 5 bases short, with 20 bases between. The CDR3 here is CAWKKKAEVGETQYF. For the CDR3, the DNA is TGTGCCTGGAAAAAAAAAGCGGAGGTGGGGGAGACCCAGTACTTC.

The chain couples TRBV5-6 to TRBJ1-2, with TRBD1 matching 7 bases. This CDR3 is built from 13 residues. Germline CDR1 is SGHDT and CDR2 is YYEEEE. The V gene end was trimmed by 3 bases and the J gene end by 4 bases; junction bases not matched to a gene: 3. The chain's CDR3 is CASSSWDSYGYTF. The CDR3 nucleotides are TGTGCCAGCAGCTCCTGGGACAGCTATGGCTACACCTTC.

The chain employs TRBV19 and TRBJ2-6; D perhaps matches TRBD1 (5 bases). CDR3 length: 14 amino acids. Germline assignment: CDR1 LNHDA and CDR2 SQIVND (reference sequence). The ends were cut back, 6 bases at V and 0 bases at J, with 6 bases in the middle. CDR3 DNA: TGTGCCAGTAGGGACACCTCTGGGGCCAACGTCCTGACTTTC. Protein sequence: CASRDTSGANVLTF.

The J gene is TRBJ1-2, the V gene TRBV19; D not certain. Germline V gene sequence: CDR1 LNHDA, CDR2 SQIVND (reference sequence). This CDR3 comprises 13 residues. The V and J ends lost 5 bases and 8 bases respectively, with 15 bases between them. CDR3 amino acids: CASSPSQLGGYTF. The CDR3 DNA reads as TGTGCCAGTAGTCCCTCACAGCTCGGCGGCTACACCTTC.

The chain carries TRBV5-6 and TRBJ2-7; D is unclear. CDR1 is SGHDT, CDR2 YYEEEE, per germline. This CDR3 spans 14 amino acids. V lost 1 base and J 3 bases, leaving 11 bases between the germline ends. DNA of the CDR3: TGTGCCAGCAGCTTGAAAGGGTTTCACTACGAGCAGTACTTC. Translation: CASSLKGFHYEQYF.

The V call is TRBV19, the J call TRBJ2-7; 9 bases line up with TRBD1. Per the germline V gene, CDR1 is LNHDA and CDR2 is SQIVND (reference sequence). Trimming at V came to 3 bases and at J to 2 bases, leaving 5 bases not matched to a gene. The CDR3 is 15 residues long. For the CDR3, the DNA is TGTGCCAGTAGTATTCAGGGACAGGGACCCTACGAGCAGTACTTC. The encoded protein is CASSIQGQGPYEQYF.

This chain connects TRBV6-1 to TRBJ1-2; D perhaps matches TRBD1 (5 bases). This CDR3 is built from 13 residues. Per the germline V gene, CDR1 is MNHNS and CDR2 is SASEGT. V was pared by 7 bases and J by 6 bases, with 15 bases between. In DNA form, the CDR3 reads TGTGCCAGCAATCGGGACGGAAACGATGGCTACACCTTC. Protein sequence: CASNRDGNDGYTF.